This TCR beta chain was sequenced during a study of blood T cell repertoires in COVID-19. For the study at large: Both acute and convalescent COVID-19 samples were obtained from the United States, Italy and Spain. PBMCs, B-cell-depleted T cells, or T cells provided the cDNA or gDNA that made up the material.

How the authors handled the data: For nucleated cells, counts were estimated from reference gene primer amplification. The table came from immunoSEQ multiplex PCR; TCRdb's copy has only in-frame clones and leaves some out. V, J and clone size reflect that table, while D and trimming were determined from the DNA. Among about 98,000 clones, about 80% were seen once, and the ten largest hold roughly 11%. The sequence came from a man in his sixties or seventies with active or convalescent COVID-19. The sample taken for sequencing was peripheral blood.

CDR3 nucleotide sequence: TGTGCCAGCAGCCCCGGTGCAGCGGGACGTACGCAGTATTTT. This encodes CASSPGAAGRTQYF. This chain connects TRBV7-9 to TRBJ2-3; TRBD2 aligns across 7 bases. The germline CDR1 and CDR2 sequences are SEHNR and FQNEAQ (reference sequence). The junction had 10 bases not matched to a gene; V was cut back by 5 bases and J by 8 bases. CDR3 size: 14 residues.